A selection of T cell receptor beta chains follows, all from one sample in a study of shared clonotypes between healthy human individuals. The assay was immunoSEQ multiplex PCR, and TCRdb's table has in-frame clones only and misses some. The sample records millions of clones, just over 90% being singletons. Source material: naive CD8+ T cells from PBMCs. These receptors were obtained from a man between 18 and 35 years old in good health. Some clones in this sample may be carry-over from other donors' samples. The CDR3 runs from the conserved cysteine through the conserved F or W. Each record gives: clone size, J gene, D gene, V gene, CDR3 protein. The D gene is left open where the match is weak. Not all rows give a size; the values are once, few, many and, for expanded clones, a class.

>-|TRBJ1-4|-|TRBV5-1
CASSFSARPSANEKLFF
>-|TRBJ2-5|-|TRBV14
CASSQTGQRLYQETQYF
>-|TRBJ1-2|TRBD1|TRBV13
CASSSRDRDPPSNYGYTF
>-|TRBJ1-1|TRBD1|TRBV7-8
CASSWALGSDRGPAVTEAFF
>-|TRBJ2-1|TRBD2|TRBV9
CASSGLGTSGWSYNEQFF
>-|TRBJ1-5|-|TRBV7-9
CASSPAVGNQPQHF
>-|TRBJ1-2|-|TRBV28
CASSLGGVYGYTF
>once|TRBJ1-1|-|TRBV7-2
CASSLDNRWNTEAFF
>once|TRBJ1-5|-|TRBV19
CASSIFFPGPSDVPQHF
>-|TRBJ2-7|TRBD1|TRBV7-9
CASSPRTGADEQYF
>-|TRBJ2-7|TRBD2|TRBV7-9
CASSFGSGRAYSYEQYF
>-|TRBJ2-5|-|TRBV5-4
CASSPWGSGQYQETQYF
>-|TRBJ2-1|-|TRBV27
CASSLGLYNEQFF
>-|TRBJ2-7|TRBD2|TRBV28
CASSLMGLAGDEQYF
>-|TRBJ1-1|-|TRBV28
CASTTGDNTEAFF
>-|TRBJ2-3|TRBD2|TRBV28
CATARLAGGLGDTQYF
>-|TRBJ2-5|TRBD2|TRBV7-8
CASSLGGLAGAETQYF
>-|TRBJ2-3|TRBD2|TRBV28
CASSFRATSGTTDTQYF
>-|TRBJ2-5|-|TRBV29-1
CSVDQGVETQYF
>-|TRBJ2-1|TRBD2|TRBV2
CASKLAGGPLFYNEQFF
>-|TRBJ2-7|-|TRBV6-6
CASSYGARSYEQYF
>-|TRBJ1-1|-|TRBV19
CASSIGGGLSTEAFF
>-|TRBJ2-7|-|TRBV11-2
CASSLVTREQYF
>once|TRBJ2-3|-|TRBV7-2
CASSFGADTQYF
>-|TRBJ1-5|TRBD1|TRBV10-1
CARTGPQFYSNQPQHF
>-|TRBJ1-1|-|TRBV4-1
CASSQELRRENTEAFF
>-|TRBJ1-1|-|TRBV12-5
CASGLDVYPYEAFF
>-|TRBJ2-3|-|TRBV27
CASSLRGSSDTQYF
>-|TRBJ1-1|-|TRBV19
CASSILAISVRTEAFF
>-|TRBJ2-7|-|TRBV27
CASSPLTPYEQYF
>-|TRBJ2-5|TRBD2|TRBV27
CASSPRTSFTETQYF
>-|TRBJ2-3|TRBD2|TRBV19
CASSLVAGGPRDTQYF
>-|TRBJ2-7|-|TRBV5-6
CASSFLAYEQYF
>once|TRBJ2-7|TRBD1|TRBV27
CASGTVSYEQYF
>-|TRBJ1-2|-|TRBV7-2
CASSFRVYGYTF
>-|TRBJ2-6|TRBD1|TRBV5-6
CASSIGTGGLGANVLTF
>-|TRBJ2-1|-|TRBV2
CASRARTAVRYNEQFF
>-|TRBJ2-1|-|TRBV19
CATTWGNEQFF
>-|TRBJ2-7|TRBD2|TRBV6-6
CASSLSGRSYEQYF
>-|TRBJ2-7|-|TRBV7-2
CASSPTTPRRDEQYF
>-|TRBJ2-5|-|TRBV29-1
CSVETTHQETQYF
>-|TRBJ1-1|-|TRBV19
CASSIWGAGISEAFF
>-|TRBJ2-1|-|TRBV28
CASSPPPYNNEQFF
>once|TRBJ1-1|-|TRBV27
CASSLRAPIGNEAFF
>-|TRBJ2-3|TRBD2|TRBV11-2
CASSSRDMLAGELNTQYF